The 23 T cell receptor beta chains listed next were all sequenced from one sample in a study of glioma-infiltrating T cells after dendritic cell vaccination. TCRdb keeps only in-frame clones here, not all; method: immunoSEQ multiplex PCR. The sample holds some 70,000 clones, around 81% seen once. The sample in question was blood, obtained before dendritic cell vaccination. These receptors all come from a human donor with glioblastoma.

This chain links TRBV6-1 with TRBJ1-3, with D tentatively TRBD1 (5 bases). CDR1 MNHNS and CDR2 SASEGT come from the germline V gene. V dropped 2 bases and J dropped 10 bases, with 18 bases sitting between them. The CDR3 totals 15 residues. The DNA of the CDR3 is TGTGCCAGCAGTGAAAAGGGGTCAAGTGGACGAACCATATATTTT. It codes for CASSEKGSSGRTIYF.

The V call is TRBV6-5, the J call TRBJ2-5; 7 positions agree with TRBD1. The assigned J gene may be wrong: the sequence end matches TRBJ2-7 better. Germline lookup yields CDR1 MNHEY and CDR2 SVGAGI. This CDR3 is built from 14 residues. In DNA form, the CDR3 reads TGTGCCAGCACACACAGACAGGGATCCTACGAGCAGTACTTC. Amino acids: CASTHRQGSYEQYF.

V and J are TRBV5-6 and TRBJ1-1; D is uncertain. The V and J ends lost 1 base and 2 bases respectively, with 6 bases between them. The germline V gene encodes CDR1 SGHDT and CDR2 YYEEEE. The CDR3 sequence is 13 residues long. CDR3 sequence reads: CASSLLLNTEAFF. CDR3 nucleotides: TGTGCCAGCAGCTTGCTCCTAAACACTGAAGCTTTCTTT. The full variable domain, rest sourced from reference TRBV5-6 and TRBJ1-1, is DAGVTQSPTHLIKTRGQQVTLRCSPKSGHDTVSWYQQALGQGPQFIFQYYEEEERQRGNFPDRFSGHQFPNYSSELNVNALLLGDSALYLCASSLLLNTEAFFGQGTRLTVV.

This clone appeared a single time. The chain carries TRBV5-1 and TRBJ2-1, with D tentatively TRBD2 (6 bases). CDR1 and CDR2 from the germline V gene are SGHRS and YFSETQ. CDR3 length equals 15 residues. V was cut by 3 bases and J by 7 bases, with 17 bases left in between. The CDR3 sequence: CASSYTIAARNEQFF. The CDR3 DNA is TGCGCCAGCAGCTACACCATAGCGGCCAGGAATGAGCAGTTCTTC.

The chain joins TRBV10-3 to TRBJ1-1; D is uncertain. Trimming stripped 4 bases from V and 4 bases from J, with 13 bases between. Per germline, CDR1 ENHRY and CDR2 SYGVKD. The CDR3 is 14 residues long. The CDR3 protein is CAISGAKRATEAFF. The CDR3 coding sequence is TGTGCCATCAGTGGGGCCAAGAGGGCCACTGAAGCTTTCTTT.

The gene calls are TRBV29-1 and TRBJ2-3; D is unresolved. There are 12 residues in the CDR3. With 0 bases removed from V and 2 bases from J, the gap between germline ends came to 3 bases. CDR1 and CDR2 (germline): SQVTM, ANQGSEA. DNA of the CDR3: TGCAGCGTTGAAGATCTCACAGATACGCAGTATTTT. Translation: CSVEDLTDTQYF.

The chain carries TRBV21-1 and TRBJ1-2; whether TRBD1, the table's D call, matches the DNA was not checked. TRBV21-1 is a pseudogene locus. The CDR3 loop spans 16 amino acids. CDR3 in DNA: TGTGCCAGCAGCGGGGGACAGCACCTTTTCTACTATGGCTACACCTTC. This gives the protein CASSGGQHLFYYGYTF.

The V and J genes are TRBV14 and TRBJ2-7; 7 nucleotides match TRBD2. The CDR3 totals 14 residues. The V gene's germline CDR1 is SGHDN and CDR2 FVKESK. J was trimmed by 4 bases and V by 3 bases; bases with no gene match: 6. CDR3 amino acids: CASSQLGRGYEQYF. The CDR3 bases are TGTGCCAGCAGCCAGCTAGGGAGGGGATACGAGCAGTACTTC.

This chain uses TRBV5-1 with TRBJ1-6, with D possibly being TRBD1 (5 bases). The CDR3 runs 16 residues. V lost 3 bases to trimming and J lost 9 bases, with 19 bases between them. CDR1 and CDR2 from the germline V gene are SGHRS and YFSETQ. CDR3 DNA sequence: TGCGCCAGCAGCTGGGGACTGGATCCGTCGCGTTCACCCCTCCACTTT. It yields the protein CASSWGLDPSRSPLHF.

V gene TRBV12-5 combines with J gene TRBJ1-1, with 8 bases identical to TRBD1. The CDR3 is made up of 15 amino acids. Germline-derived CDR1 and CDR2 are LGHNT and FRNRAP. J gave up 3 bases and V 1 base, and 4 bases lay outside the gene matches. CDR3: CASGLGTGRDTEAFF. The CDR3 nucleotides read TGTGCTAGTGGTTTGGGGACAGGGAGGGACACTGAAGCTTTCTTT. The whole variable domain, filled in from reference TRBV12-5 and TRBJ1-1, reads DARVTQTPRHKVTEMGQEVTMRCQPILGHNTVFWYRQTMMQGLELLAYFRNRAPLDDSGMPKDRFSAEMPDATLATLKIQPSEPRDSAVYFCASGLGTGRDTEAFFGQGTRLTVV.

The chain couples TRBV6-1 to TRBJ1-6; no firm D call. Germline loops: CDR1 MNHNS, CDR2 SASEGT. Trimming took 7 bases from V and 0 from J, leaving 4 bases between them. CDR3 size: 13 residues. In nucleotides, the CDR3 is TGTGCCAGCATTAGCTCCTATAATTCACCCCTCCACTTT. This translates into CASISSYNSPLHF.

On this clone itself: One end of the junction varies from germline; a read error may be responsible. This sequence joins TRBV5-1 and TRBJ1-6, with D possibly TRBD1 on 5 matching bases. This CDR3 has 15 residues. Germline CDR1 SGHRS, CDR2 YFSETQ. The CDR3 DNA reads TGCACCAGCAGCTTGGGGGAGCCGGATAATTCACCCCTCCACTTT. It codes for CTSSLGEPDNSPLHF.

This chain joins TRBV30 and TRBJ1-1, with 7 bases identical to TRBD1. This CDR3 has 14 amino acids. The junction had 10 bases not matched to a gene; V was cut back by 3 bases and J by 6 bases. Germline V gene lookup returns CDR1 GTSNPN and CDR2 SVGIG (reference sequence). The CDR3 coding sequence is TGTGCCTGGAGGACCGGGACAGACGGAGCTGAAGCTTTCTTT. Amino acid sequence: CAWRTGTDGAEAFF.

This chain joins TRBV2 and TRBJ1-5, with D perhaps matching TRBD1 (6 bases). CDR3 length: 15 amino acids. The germline gives CDR1 SNHLY, CDR2 FYNNEI. V was trimmed by 6 bases and J by 6 bases, leaving 18 bases between them. The CDR3 here is CASRGDTVGAQPQHF. In nucleotides, the CDR3 is TGTGCCAGCAGAGGGGACACTGTGGGGGCTCAGCCCCAGCATTTT. Full variable domain (missing parts from reference TRBV2 and TRBJ1-5): EPEVTQTPSHQVTQMGQEVILRCVPISNHLYFYWYRQILGQKVEFLVSFYNNEISEKSEIFDDQFSVERPDGSNFTLKIRSTKLEDSAMYFCASRGDTVGAQPQHFGDGTRLSIL.

The rearrangement joins TRBV7-9 to TRBJ1-4, with D possibly matching TRBD1 (5 bases). CDR1 is SEHNR, CDR2 FQNEAQ, per germline (reference sequence). The CDR3 extends over 14 amino acids. The V end lost 4 bases, the J end lost 7 bases, and 13 bases lay between the germline ends. The CDR3, as DNA: TGTGCCAGCAGCTACCGGGACTTTGGTGAAAAACTGTTTTTT. This translates into CASSYRDFGEKLFF.

V gene TRBV7-2 combines with J gene TRBJ2-7, with TRBD1 identical over 9 bases. Germline V gene lookup returns CDR1 SGHTA and CDR2 FQGNSA. V dropped 1 base and J dropped 2; count of bases not matched to a gene: 3. The CDR3 length is 15 residues. CDR3 protein: CASSLGTGETYEQYF. DNA for the CDR3: TGTGCCAGCAGCTTAGGGACAGGGGAGACCTACGAGCAGTACTTC.

This clone was observed once. The chain has TRBV2 and TRBJ2-5; 8 bases map to TRBD2. J lost 4 bases, V lost 5 bases, and 9 bases had no gene match. Germline V gene sequence: CDR1 SNHLY, CDR2 FYNNEI. The CDR3 has 15 amino acids. As DNA, the CDR3 is TGTGCCAGCAGTACCTCACGGGGGGGCGGAGAGACCCAGTACTTC. Translation: CASSTSRGGGETQYF.

This chain uses TRBV7-9 with TRBJ1-2; TRBD1 agrees at 7 bases. The CDR3 contains 15 residues. V gave up 1 base and J gave up 2 bases; unmatched junction bases: 4. CDR1 is SEHNR, CDR2 FQNEAQ, per germline (reference sequence). DNA of the CDR3: TGTGCCAGCAGCTTAGACCAGGGGGAAAACTATGGCTACACCTTC. It yields the protein CASSLDQGENYGYTF.

This chain links TRBV7-8 with TRBJ1-1; D is unresolved. Germline assignment: CDR1 SGHVS and CDR2 FQNEAQ. The V end was cut by 5 bases, the J end by 2 bases, with 9 bases between. This CDR3 has 13 residues. The CDR3 protein is CASSLRINTEAFF. CDR3 nucleotides: TGTGCCAGCAGCCTCAGGATTAACACTGAAGCTTTCTTT.

The chain combines TRBV6-6 with TRBJ1-1; D gene uncertain. The CDR3 extends over 12 amino acids. V lost 0 bases to trimming and J lost 4 bases, with 3 bases between them. The germline gives CDR1 MNHNY, CDR2 SVGAGI (reference sequence). The CDR3 loop reads CASSYSSTEAFF. CDR3 DNA: TGTGCCAGCAGTTACTCGAGCACTGAAGCTTTCTTT.

This clone was seen more than once but under ten times. This chain connects TRBV6-6 to TRBJ1-3, with TRBD1 identical over 7 bases. CDR1 is MNHNY, CDR2 SVGAGI, per germline (reference sequence). The CDR3 spans 15 residues. The V gene end was trimmed by 7 bases and the J gene end by 4 bases; junction bases not matched to a gene: 10. The CDR3 region is CASNAGQDGGNTIYF. Written as DNA, the CDR3 is TGTGCCAGCAACGCTGGACAGGACGGAGGAAACACCATATATTTT.

This chain connects TRBV14 to TRBJ2-1, with 8 nucleotides matching TRBD2. V shed 7 bases and J 5 bases; nucleotides not matched to a gene: 7. The CDR3 has 14 amino acids. CDR1 SGHDN and CDR2 FVKESK come from the germline V gene. The CDR3 is CASNGGEVNNEQFF. The DNA of the CDR3 is TGTGCCAGCAACGGGGGGGAGGTAAACAATGAGCAGTTCTTC.

This clone has a count of ten or more. The V and J genes are TRBV4-1 and TRBJ2-7; D perhaps matches TRBD1 (6 bases). Germline V CDR1 and CDR2: MGHRA, YSYEKL. Trimming shortened V by 1 base and J by 5 bases, and 9 bases separated the two germline ends. The CDR3 is 13 amino acids. The CDR3 reads CASSQANRDEQYF. CDR3 coding DNA: TGCGCCAGCAGCCAAGCTAACAGGGACGAGCAGTACTTC.